The clone carrying this T cell receptor (delta chain) was seen a few times. A much larger clone sits a single nucleotide away, making a read error possible. The data derive from a study of gamma-delta T cells after stem cell transplantation. TCRdb fed the RT-PCR reads into CATT to redo clone calling. The sample yields roughly 2,200 delta-chain clones, about 16% seen once. Germline loops: CDR1 GEAIGNYY, CDR2 EKD. The CDR3 totals 22 residues. This TCR came from a human donor. It is not recorded whose cells these are; they may come from a transplant donor. This table probably holds off-target reads from a library built for another chain. The chain links TRDV2 to TRDJ3; 8 positions match TRDD3. The sequenced material came from gamma-delta T cells. The CDR3 here is CACDTGGMGDPTSSWDARQMFF. CDR3 sequence (DNA): TGTGCCTGTGACACCGGGGGCATGGGGGATCCGACGAGCTCCTGGGACGCCCGACAGATGTTTTTC.